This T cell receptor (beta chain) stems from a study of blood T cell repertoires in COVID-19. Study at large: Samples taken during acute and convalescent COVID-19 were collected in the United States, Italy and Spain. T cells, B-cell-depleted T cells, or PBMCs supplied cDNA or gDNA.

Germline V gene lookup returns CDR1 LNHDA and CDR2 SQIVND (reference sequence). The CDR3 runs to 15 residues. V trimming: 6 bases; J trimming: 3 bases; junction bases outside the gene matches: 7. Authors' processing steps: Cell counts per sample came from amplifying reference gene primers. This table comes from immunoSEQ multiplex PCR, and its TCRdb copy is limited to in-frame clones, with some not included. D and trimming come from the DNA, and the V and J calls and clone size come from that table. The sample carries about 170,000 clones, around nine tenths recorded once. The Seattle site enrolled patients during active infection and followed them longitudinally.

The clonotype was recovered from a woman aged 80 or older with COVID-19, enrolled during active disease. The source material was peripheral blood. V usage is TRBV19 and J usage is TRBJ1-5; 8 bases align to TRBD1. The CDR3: CASRRVDRDNQPQHF. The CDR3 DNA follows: TGTGCCAGTAGGCGAGTGGACAGGGACAATCAGCCCCAGCATTTT.